This TCR beta chain came from a study of cytomegalovirus exposure and HLA in healthy donors. Broader study findings: CMV antigen specificity of a few CMV-associated chains was confirmed in vitro.

The PCR employed 60 Vbeta primers together with 13 Jbeta primers. Authors' data handling: Later analysis identified tens of millions of unique TCR beta chains, approximately 11 million shared. Some clones are missing from TCRdb's copy, which holds only in-frame ones; the method was immunoSEQ multiplex PCR. D and trimming were read from the DNA, whereas the V and J calls and clone size are those reported in that table. The data show around 130,000 clones, around 72% seen once. Regarding this clone: Its matching antigen is unknown.

Deletions cut 4 bases from V and 5 bases from J, with 17 bases between. The CDR3 is 15 residues long. Germline V gene data show CDR1 as SGHAT and CDR2 as FQDESV (reference sequence). Specimen: PBMCs. V gene TRBV11-1 combines with J gene TRBJ2-5; D uncertain. This receptor was taken from a middle-aged woman in good health and CMV-seronegative. CDR3 sequence (DNA): TGTGCCAGCAGCTCCAAAGTAGGTTGGCGGGAGACCCAGTACTTC. It is translated as CASSSKVGWRETQYF.